Listed below are T cell receptor beta chains from one sample, sequenced in a study of cytomegalovirus exposure and HLA in healthy donors. The table came from immunoSEQ multiplex PCR; TCRdb's copy has only in-frame clones and leaves some out. The sample carries 95,000 to 150,000 clones, more than 55% recorded once. The material sequenced was PBMCs. These receptor sequences come from a man younger than 35 in good health and CMV-seronegative. CDR3s include the opening cysteine and the closing phenylalanine or tryptophan. A D gene is named only where the DNA matches it firmly. Not every row has a clone size; where given, it reads once, few, many or a size class.

CDR3 length	clone size	D gene	V gene	J gene	CDR3 protein	CDR3 DNA
12	.	.	TRBV5-1	TRBJ2-7	CASSAGSYEQYF	TGCGCCAGCAGCGCAGGGTCCTACGAGCAGTACTTC
18	.	.	TRBV19	TRBJ2-6	CASKGGQTSRSGANVLTF	TGTGCCAGTAAGGGGGGACAGACCTCTCGCTCTGGGGCCAACGTCCTGACTTTC
11	.	TRBD2	TRBV20-1	TRBJ2-7	CSALAAYEQYF	TGCAGTGCTCTAGCGGCCTACGAGCAGTACTTC
17	.	TRBD1	TRBV30	TRBJ1-1	CAWRVGVQGWGNTEAFF	TGTGCCTGGCGTGTAGGGGTACAGGGGTGGGGGAACACTGAAGCTTTCTTT
14	.	.	TRBV5-4	TRBJ2-1	CASSFQGKGNEQFF	TGTGCCAGCAGCTTCCAGGGGAAGGGCAATGAGCAGTTCTTC
11	.	.	TRBV20-1	TRBJ1-2	CSAWNSYGYTF	TGCAGTGCTTGGAACAGCTATGGCTACACCTTC
15	few	TRBD1	TRBV7-9	TRBJ2-4	CASSLGDRDLNIQYF	TGTGCCAGCAGCTTAGGGGACAGGGATTTGAACATTCAGTACTTC
15	.	TRBD1	TRBV6-6	TRBJ2-5	CASSLPTGLQETQYF	TGTGCCAGCAGTTTACCGACAGGGTTACAAGAGACCCAGTACTTC
14	.	.	TRBV28	TRBJ2-7	CASTPPGRPYEQYF	TGTGCCAGCACTCCTCCCGGGAGACCCTACGAGCAGTACTTC
15	.	TRBD2	TRBV30	TRBJ2-5	CAWRSGGAKVGTQYF	TGTGCCTGGAGATCGGGAGGGGCAAAGGTGGGGACCCAGTACTTC
14	.	TRBD2	TRBV19	TRBJ2-5	CASSIGAGGETQYF	TGTGCCAGTAGTATAGGAGCGGGAGGAGAGACCCAGTACTTC
15	few	.	TRBV19	TRBJ1-4	CASSPPGATNEKLFF	TGTGCCAGTAGCCCCCCAGGGGCAACTAATGAAAAACTGTTTTTT
13	few	TRBD1	TRBV7-9	TRBJ2-7	CASSSGQSYEQYF	TGTGCCAGCAGCTCGGGACAGTCCTACGAGCAGTACTTC
14	.	.	TRBV30	TRBJ1-5	CAWSPGLGNQPQHF	TGTGCCTGGAGCCCAGGGTTGGGCAATCAGCCCCAGCATTTT
15	.	TRBD1	TRBV5-1	TRBJ2-3	CASSPGGSTQDTQYF	TGCGCCAGCAGCCCAGGGGGCAGCACACAAGATACGCAGTATTTT
15	.	.	TRBV7-9	TRBJ2-1	CASSSHSGADNEQFF	TGTGCCAGCAGCTCCCATAGCGGAGCAGACAATGAGCAGTTCTTC
14	few	.	TRBV9	TRBJ2-7	CASNQLGQGNEQYF	TGTGCCAGCAACCAGTTGGGGCAGGGCAACGAGCAGTACTTC
14	.	.	TRBV28	TRBJ1-2	CASSSAGALSDYTF	TGTGCCAGCAGTTCAGCGGGGGCGCTGAGTGATTACACCTTC
15	.	TRBD2	TRBV7-9	TRBJ2-7	CASSPQGGEAYEQYF	TGTGCCAGCAGTCCCCAGGGAGGGGAAGCCTACGAGCAGTACTTC
15	.	TRBD1	TRBV2	TRBJ2-3	CASSEEGGDGDTQYF	TGTGCCAGCAGTGAAGAAGGGGGCGACGGAGATACGCAGTATTTT
15	.	TRBD1	TRBV9	TRBJ1-4	CASSTTGTGNEKLFF	TGTGCCAGCAGCACAACCGGGACAGGGAATGAAAAACTGTTTTTT
17	.	TRBD2	TRBV18	TRBJ2-1	CASSRRLAGMAYNEQFF	TGTGCCAGCTCACGCCGACTAGCGGGGATGGCCTACAATGAGCAGTTCTTC
14	.	TRBD1	TRBV27	TRBJ2-7	CASSLAQGAFEQYF	TGTGCCAGCAGTTTAGCACAGGGGGCCTTCGAGCAGTACTTC
15	.	.	TRBV6-1	TRBJ2-1	CASEGALSSYNEQFF	TGTGCCAGCGAAGGGGCGCTGAGCTCCTACAATGAGCAGTTCTTC
14	.	.	TRBV27	TRBJ1-1	CASRPTVKSTEAFF	TGTGCCAGCAGACCGACAGTGAAAAGCACTGAAGCTTTCTTT
10	.	.	TRBV30	TRBJ2-1	CAWMRAEQFF	TGTGCCTGGATGCGGGCAGAGCAGTTCTTC
15	.	TRBD1	TRBV6-5	TRBJ2-5	CASSYSWDSQETQYF	TGTGCCAGCAGTTACTCTTGGGACAGCCAAGAGACCCAGTACTTC
15	.	.	TRBV19	TRBJ2-3	CASSMQGSSTDTQYF	TGTGCCAGTAGTATGCAGGGGAGTAGCACAGATACGCAGTATTTT
16	.	TRBD2	TRBV6-5	TRBJ2-3	CASSSRTSGSTDTQYF	TGTGCCAGCAGTTCCCGGACTAGCGGAAGCACAGATACGCAGTATTTT